This record looks at one TCR beta chain sequence and its context. Its antigen is as yet unknown. This sample was included in a study of T cells after yellow fever vaccination. Study-wide results and caveats: FACS-sorted repertoires could harbor abundant contaminating bulk-population clonotypes. Peaking on day 5 versus 15, the secondary response was faster but weaker. The CD4 and CD8 compartments had a small share of their clonotypes in common.

Researchers made TCR cDNA using 5'RACE template switching, and this step added a universal primer site and UMIs. Using its own MiXCR run on the 5' RACE reads, TCRdb lists one record per CDR3 protein. The sample lists hundreds of thousands of distinct CDR3 sequences; less than 15% were seen once. The CDR3 covers 12 residues. With 5 bases removed from V and 5 bases from J, the gap between germline ends came to 7 bases. Source: PBMCs, taken on the day of the yellow fever booster vaccination. The chain uses TRBV12-3 or TRBV12-4 and TRBJ2-1, with D hard to call. The sequence was collected from a man aged 25-40 years who received the YFV17D yellow fever vaccine. The DNA for the CDR3 is TGTGCCAGCAGTCCCGCCCACAATGAGCAGTTCTTC. Amino acids: CASSPAHNEQFF.